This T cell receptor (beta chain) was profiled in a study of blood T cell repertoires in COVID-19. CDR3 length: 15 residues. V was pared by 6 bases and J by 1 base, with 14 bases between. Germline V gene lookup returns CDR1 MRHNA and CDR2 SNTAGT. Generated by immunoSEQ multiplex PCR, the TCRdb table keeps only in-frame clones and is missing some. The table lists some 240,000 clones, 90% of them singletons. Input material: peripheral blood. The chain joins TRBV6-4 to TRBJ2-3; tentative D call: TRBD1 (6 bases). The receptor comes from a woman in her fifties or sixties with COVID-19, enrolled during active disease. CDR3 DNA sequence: TGTGCCAGCAGCCAAGAACAGGGACGCACAGATACGCAGTATTTT. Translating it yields CASSQEQGRTDTQYF.